Listed below are T cell receptor beta chains from one sample, sequenced in a study of cytomegalovirus exposure and HLA in healthy donors. Measured with immunoSEQ multiplex PCR; TCRdb has only the in-frame clones, and not every one. The table has some 140,000 clones, approximately 80% seen once. Sequenced: PBMCs. Every receptor here comes from a man over 45 in good health and CMV-seronegative. Each CDR3 is given with its conserved first and last residue. A D gene is named only where the DNA matches it firmly. Clone sizes are given selectively: once, few, many, or a class where the clone is expanded.

clone_size d_call cdr3_length j_call v_call cdr3_nt cdr3_aa
. . 14 TRBJ1-1 TRBV19 TGTGCCAGTATGTCAGTTCCGGGGAACACTGAAGCTTTCTTT CASMSVPGNTEAFF
. . 16 TRBJ2-7 TRBV15 TGTGCCACCAGCAGAAACGCTGGACATCGTCATTACGAGCAGTACTTC CATSRNAGHRHYEQYF
. . 15 TRBJ1-4 TRBV6-5 TGTGCCAGCAGCCGCACGGGGGTTGGAATTGAAAAACTGTTTTTT CASSRTGVGIEKLFF
. TRBD1 12 TRBJ2-7 TRBV29-1 TGCAGCGGTGGGACAGCTTCCTACGAGCAGTACTTC CSGGTASYEQYF
. . 15 TRBJ2-5 TRBV7-2 TGTGCCAGCAGCTTAGCATGGGAGGGGGTTCGGTCCCAGTACTTC CASSLAWEGVRSQYF
. . 15 TRBJ1-1 TRBV27 TGTGCCAGCAGTTTGAGGCGGCCAGCGAACACTGAAGCTTTCTTT CASSLRRPANTEAFF
once TRBD1 13 TRBJ2-2 TRBV2 TGTGCCAGCATCAGACAGGGCACCGGGGAGCTGTTTTTT CASIRQGTGELFF
. . 16 TRBJ2-7 TRBV6-5 TGTGCCAGCAGTTACTCGACAGAGAGGAATAACTACGAGCAGTACTTC CASSYSTERNNYEQYF
. TRBD2 16 TRBJ2-3 TRBV30 TGTGCCTGGAGTTCACCTAGCGGGAAAGGCACAGATACGCAGTATTTT CAWSSPSGKGTDTQYF
. TRBD2 16 TRBJ2-5 TRBV10-3 TGTGCCATCAGTGAGTCACTAGCGGGAGGCATCGAGACCCAGTACTTC CAISESLAGGIETQYF
. TRBD1 17 TRBJ1-4 TRBV11-2 TGTGCCAGCAGCCCAGGAGGACAGGGAGGACCTAATGAAAAACTGTTTTTT CASSPGGQGGPNEKLFF
. . 13 TRBJ1-2 TRBV6-1 TGTGCCAGCAGTCACCAGGGAGGGAGTGGCTACACCTTC CASSHQGGSGYTF
once TRBD1 16 TRBJ1-4 TRBV5-4 TGTGCCAGCAGCTTCGGGAGGGGACAGGGAAATGAAAAACTGTTTTTT CASSFGRGQGNEKLFF
. . 15 TRBJ1-1 TRBV6-5 TGTGCCAGCGGGGGACAAGGGAACCTGAACACTGAAGCTTTCTTT CASGGQGNLNTEAFF
. . 15 TRBJ2-5 TRBV5-1 TGCGCCAGCGCATCCGGGACTTCTTCAGAAGAGACCCAGTACTTC CASASGTSSEETQYF
. . 19 TRBJ2-3 TRBV29-1 TGCAGCGTTGAGGGGAGGTGGACAGGGGTAGCGGGGGACACAGATACGCAGTATTTT CSVEGRWTGVAGDTDTQYF
. TRBD1 14 TRBJ1-1 TRBV6-5 TGTGCCAGCAGTACCGACAGGGGTACCACTGAAGCTTTCTTT CASSTDRGTTEAFF
. TRBD2 15 TRBJ2-5 TRBV4-1 TGCGCCAGCAGCCAAATAGCGGGAGGCGGGGAGACCCAGTACTTC CASSQIAGGGETQYF
. TRBD1 14 TRBJ1-6 TRBV11-2 TGTGCCAGCAGCGCCGGGACAGGGGGTTCACCCCTCCACTTT CASSAGTGGSPLHF
once . 13 TRBJ2-1 TRBV7-9 TGTGCCAGCACCCCGGACACTTACAATGAGCAGTTCTTC CASTPDTYNEQFF
few TRBD1 15 TRBJ2-2 TRBV10-1 TGCGCCAGCAGTGAGTCTGACAGGGTCACCGGGGAGCTGTTTTTT CASSESDRVTGELFF
. TRBD2 16 TRBJ2-5 TRBV7-2 TGTGCCAGCAGCTCGGGACTAGCCCCCGGGCAAGAGACCCAGTACTTC CASSSGLAPGQETQYF
. . 12 TRBJ1-3 TRBV15 TGTGCCACCAGCAAGGGGGTAGACACCATATATTTT CATSKGVDTIYF
few TRBD1 15 TRBJ1-1 TRBV10-3 TGTGCCATCAGGCTTACCGGGACAGGGGAATCTGAAGCTTTCTTT CAIRLTGTGESEAFF
. TRBD2 15 TRBJ2-7 TRBV19 TGTGCCAGTAGTATCCTAGCGGGCAGATCCTACGAGCAGTACTTC CASSILAGRSYEQYF
. . 13 TRBJ1-2 TRBV6-5 TGTGCCAGCAGCGACGGGATTAACTATGGCTACACCTTC CASSDGINYGYTF
. . 16 TRBJ2-3 TRBV28 TGTGCCAGCAGCCGAAGGGGGGGGGCCGACACAGATACGCAGTATTTT CASSRRGGADTDTQYF
. . 13 TRBJ2-7 TRBV29-1 TGCAGCGCCCTTGGGGCAGACTCCTACGAGCAGTACTTC CSALGADSYEQYF
once TRBD2 15 TRBJ2-7 TRBV4-2 TGTGCCAGCAGCCAAGTGGTGGGGGGGGTCTACGAGCAGTACTTC CASSQVVGGVYEQYF
. TRBD2 17 TRBJ2-3 TRBV5-4 TGTGCCAGCAGCTCCCCAAGCGGGAGGTTAGGGACAGATACGCAGTATTTT CASSSPSGRLGTDTQYF
. TRBD2 15 TRBJ2-3 TRBV30 TGTGCCTGGATTACCGGGACTAGCAATTCAGATACGCAGTATTTT CAWITGTSNSDTQYF
few TRBD2 15 TRBJ2-3 TRBV7-2 TGTGCCAGCAGCTTAGCCGGACTAGCGGACGAACACCCGTATTTT CASSLAGLADEHPYF
. . 19 TRBJ2-3 TRBV27 TGTGCCAGCAGTTTAAGAATCCCTAGACTCGCTGAATCCACAGATACGCAGTATTTT CASSLRIPRLAESTDTQYF
. TRBD1 19 TRBJ2-2 TRBV28 TGTGCCAGCGGCTCCTCCGGGACAGTCCTTACCAAGAGGACCGGGGAGCTGTTTTTT CASGSSGTVLTKRTGELFF
few . 15 TRBJ1-3 TRBV7-8 TGTGCCAGCAGCTTAGGGCGCAGGCCGGGAAACACCATATATTTT CASSLGRRPGNTIYF
. TRBD2 15 TRBJ2-2 TRBV2 TGTGCCAGCAGGGGGGCGGGGGGGGACACCGGGGAGCTGTTTTTT CASRGAGGDTGELFF
once TRBD2 17 TRBJ2-3 TRBV9 TGTGCCAGCAGCGTAGCTTTGGCGGGAGGACGCACAGATACGCAGTATTTT CASSVALAGGRTDTQYF
once TRBD1 13 TRBJ2-7 TRBV5-1 TGCGCCAGCAGCTTAGGGACAGGGTACGAGCAGTACTTC CASSLGTGYEQYF
. TRBD2 17 TRBJ2-2 TRBV4-2 TGTGCCAGCAGCCAAGATCGAAGGAGCGGGGACACCGGGGAGCTGTTTTTT CASSQDRRSGDTGELFF
few . 16 TRBJ2-5 TRBV4-3 TGCGCCAGCAGCCAAGGGCCTCCTACGGGCCAAGAGACCCAGTACTTC CASSQGPPTGQETQYF